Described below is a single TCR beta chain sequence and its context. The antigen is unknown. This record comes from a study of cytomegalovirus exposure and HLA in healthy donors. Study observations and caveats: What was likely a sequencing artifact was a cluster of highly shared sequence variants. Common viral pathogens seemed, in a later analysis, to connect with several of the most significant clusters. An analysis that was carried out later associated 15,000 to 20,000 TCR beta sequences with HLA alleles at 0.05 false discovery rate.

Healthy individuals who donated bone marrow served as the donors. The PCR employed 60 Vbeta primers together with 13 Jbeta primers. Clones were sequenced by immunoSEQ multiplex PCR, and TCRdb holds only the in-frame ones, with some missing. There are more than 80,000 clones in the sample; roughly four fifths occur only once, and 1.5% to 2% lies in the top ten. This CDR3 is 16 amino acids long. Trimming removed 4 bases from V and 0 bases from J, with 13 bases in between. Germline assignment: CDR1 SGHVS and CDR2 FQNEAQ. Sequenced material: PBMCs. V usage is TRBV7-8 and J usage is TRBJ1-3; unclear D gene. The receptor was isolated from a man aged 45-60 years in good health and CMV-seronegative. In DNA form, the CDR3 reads TGTGCCAGCAGCTCTTCAGGCCTCAACTCTGGAAACACCATATATTTT. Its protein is CASSSSGLNSGNTIYF.